This T cell receptor (beta chain) was recovered during a study of T cell responses to AZD1222 COVID-19 vaccine. Across the whole study: Second-dose schedules of about 4 or about 12 weeks were combined.

The assay was immunoSEQ multiplex PCR, and TCRdb's table has in-frame clones only and misses some. This table has roughly 77,000 clones, 90% appearing once. The CDR3 runs 12 residues. V was clipped by 5 bases and J by 5 bases, with 9 bases between them. The germline CDR1 and CDR2 sequences are MNHEY and SVGAGI. This clone was observed a handful of times. As yet, its antigen is unknown. Study observations and caveats: Just a handful of AZD1222 recipients were seropositive at baseline.

The V call is TRBV6-5, the J call TRBJ1-1; maybe TRBD1 (6 bases). Source: peripheral blood, taken on day 0 of AZD1222 vaccination. This TCR was recovered from an adult in good health. CDR3 region: CASSQGRTEAFF. The CDR3 nucleotides read TGTGCCAGCAGTCAGGGGCGGACTGAAGCTTTCTTT.